This T cell receptor beta chain is drawn from a study of T-cell memory formation after mild COVID-19. Looked up from germline, CDR1 is SGHRS and CDR2 is YFSETQ. This CDR3 has 15 amino acids. V gave up 4 bases and J gave up 5 bases; unmatched junction bases: 7. In this sample, this clonotype turned up a few times. TCR alpha and TCR beta cDNA libraries carrying sample barcodes and UMIs were produced by 5'RACE using constant-segment primers. TCRdb reanalysed the 5' RACE reads using MiXCR and keeps one entry per CDR3 protein. Of 350,000 to 500,000 distinct CDR3 sequences in the sample, 20% were seen once.

Sequencing was done on a sample of PBMCs or a T cell subset sorted from them (not recorded which). The rearrangement links TRBV5-1 to TRBJ2-1, with 9 bases matching TRBD1. This receptor was taken from an adult woman who had mild COVID-19 (a few samples of this study predate the infection). Cell type and time point are not known. CDR3: CASSRDRASHNEQFF. The DNA for the CDR3 is TGCGCCAGCAGCAGGGACAGGGCCTCACACAATGAGCAGTTCTTC.